This T cell receptor beta chain was sequenced for a study of blood T cells in healthy people across ages. This clonotype came up a few times. For the second PCR, which ran for about 7 to 12 cycles, a sample-barcoded 5' primer and a J-beta primer mix were used. MiXCR was run by TCRdb on the 5' RACE reads, yielding one entry per CDR3 protein. The data show some 800,000 distinct CDR3 sequences, 44% seen once. V was pared by 7 bases and J by 4 bases, with 5 bases of the junction left unmatched. CDR3 length equals 13 residues. Looked up from germline, CDR1 is SGDLS and CDR2 is YYNGEE. Sequencing input: blood. This TCR came from a man aged 60-69 years in good health. The rearrangement joins TRBV9 to TRBJ2-1; the match to TRBD2 covers 7 bases. The CDR3 DNA sequence: TGTGCCAGCGCGAGCGGGGATTACAATGAGCAGTTCTTC. The encoded protein is CASASGDYNEQFF.